This T cell receptor (beta chain) was obtained from a study of metastatic and nonmetastatic thyroid tumors. Looking at the study overall: A comparison of repertoires was made across blood and tumor or nodule tissue from malignant and benign thyroid patients.

Comments on this clone: Antigen: not known.

The CDR3 has 14 amino acids. CDR1 SGHNT and CDR2 YYREEE come from the germline V gene (reference sequence). Trimming stripped 4 bases from V and 1 base from J, with 11 bases between. No patient received treatment before thyroid surgery. Study processing details: A distant-metastasis classifier for papillary thyroid cancer was built using CDR3 differences across clinicopathological groups. TCRdb reprocessed the PCR reads via MiXCR. The V and J calls here are based on TCRdb, not the publication. The sample holds about 85,000 clones, 8.6% seen once. Study-wide points: For both blood and tumor, malignant thyroid tumors reportedly showed significantly higher TCR beta diversity than benign nodules did.

This sequence was found in a female donor with papillary thyroid cancer or a benign thyroid nodule (not recorded which). Some clones in this sample may be carry-over from other donors' samples. V gene TRBV5-4 combines with J gene TRBJ1-2; the D gene is possibly TRBD1 (6 bases). The material sequenced was blood. Written as DNA, the CDR3 is TGTGCCAGCAGCCAAAGGACAGTTAACTATGGCTACACCTTC. The encoded protein is CASSQRTVNYGYTF.